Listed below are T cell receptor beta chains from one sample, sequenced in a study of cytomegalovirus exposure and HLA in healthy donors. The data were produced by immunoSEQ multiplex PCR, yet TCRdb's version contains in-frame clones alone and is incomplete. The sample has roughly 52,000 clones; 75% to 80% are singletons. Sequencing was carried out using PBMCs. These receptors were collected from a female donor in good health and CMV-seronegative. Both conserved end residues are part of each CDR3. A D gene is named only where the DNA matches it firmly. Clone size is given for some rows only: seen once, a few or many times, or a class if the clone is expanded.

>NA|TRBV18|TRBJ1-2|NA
TGTGCCAGCTCACCACGAGTGGAGGGCGTCGGGTATGGCTACACCTTC
CASSPRVEGVGYGYTF
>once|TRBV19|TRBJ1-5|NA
TGTGCCAGTAAGGTCTTTCATAGAGGGTATCAGCCCCAGCATTTT
CASKVFHRGYQPQHF
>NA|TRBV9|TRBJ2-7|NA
TGTGCCAGCAGCGTCCAAGGGGGAATCTACGAGCAGTACTTC
CASSVQGGIYEQYF
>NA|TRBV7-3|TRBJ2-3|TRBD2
TGTGCCAGCAGCTTGAGGGAGGGGTACGGTACGCAGTATTTT
CASSLREGYGTQYF
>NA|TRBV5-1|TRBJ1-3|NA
TGCGCCAGCAGCTTGGTGACGGGAATAGGGAACACCATATATTTT
CASSLVTGIGNTIYF
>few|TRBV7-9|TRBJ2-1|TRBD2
TGTGCCAGCAGCTTGGCTAGCGGGGTAGGGAATGAGCAGTTCTTC
CASSLASGVGNEQFF
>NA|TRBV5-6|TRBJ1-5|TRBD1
TGTGCCAGCAGCTTCTGGGACAGGGATTCTTATAGCAATCAGCCCCAGCATTTT
CASSFWDRDSYSNQPQHF
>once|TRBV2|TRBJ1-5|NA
TGTGCCAGCAGTGAGAACCGTAATATTCTACCCCAGCATTTT
CASSENRNILPQHF
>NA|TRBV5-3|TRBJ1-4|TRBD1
TGTGCCAGAAGCTTACTACAGGGGGCGCAGAGTGGGCCAACTAATGAAAAACTGTTTTTT
CARSLLQGAQSGPTNEKLFF
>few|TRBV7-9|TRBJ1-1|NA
TGTGCCAGCAGCCGCTCGCCAGGGGACGAAGCTTTCTTT
CASSRSPGDEAFF
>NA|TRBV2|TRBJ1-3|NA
TGTGCCAGCAGTGAGGGCAGCTCTGGAAACACCATATATTTT
CASSEGSSGNTIYF
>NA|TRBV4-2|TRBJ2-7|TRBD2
TGTGCCAGCAGCCAAGATTGGGCGGGGGGTTACGAGCAGTACTTC
CASSQDWAGGYEQYF
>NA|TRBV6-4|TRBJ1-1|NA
TGTGCCAGCAGCTTTCAGGGAGGGTCTGAAGCTTTCTTT
CASSFQGGSEAFF
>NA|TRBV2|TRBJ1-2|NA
TGTGCCAGCAGTGGGGGAGCTAACTATGGCTACACCTTC
CASSGGANYGYTF
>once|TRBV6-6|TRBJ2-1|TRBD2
TGTGCCAGCAGTCCGCCAGCGGGGCCTATGGATGAGCAGTTCTTC
CASSPPAGPMDEQFF
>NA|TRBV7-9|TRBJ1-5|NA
TGTGCCACCCCCCAGCGGGTCACCCGCAATCAGCCCCAGCATTTT
CATPQRVTRNQPQHF
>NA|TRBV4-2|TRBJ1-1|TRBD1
TGTGCCAGCAGCCCAGCAGGGGGACAGACGAACACTGAAGCTTTCTTT
CASSPAGGQTNTEAFF
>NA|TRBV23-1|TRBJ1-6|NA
TGCGCCAGCAGTCAACGGACAGCCCGGGATTCACCCCTCCACTTT
CASSQRTARDSPLHF
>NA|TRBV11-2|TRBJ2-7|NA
TGTGCCAGCAGCCCGATAGCGAGGGAGAGCTCCTACGAGCAGTACTTC
CASSPIARESSYEQYF
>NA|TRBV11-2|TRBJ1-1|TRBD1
TGTGCCAGCAGCTTAGGAGGGGGCGTCTGTTGGGCTTTCTTT
CASSLGGGVCWAFF
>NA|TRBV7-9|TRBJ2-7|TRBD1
TGTGCCAGCAGCTTAGCGGGACAGGGGAAATACGAGCAGTACTTC
CASSLAGQGKYEQYF
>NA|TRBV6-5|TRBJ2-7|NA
TGTGCCAGCAATCGGGGGACCGGGAGTCTCGAGCAGTACTTC
CASNRGTGSLEQYF
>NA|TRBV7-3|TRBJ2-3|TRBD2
TGTGCCAGCAGCCCAGGACTAGCGGGAGAGACGCAGTATTTT
CASSPGLAGETQYF
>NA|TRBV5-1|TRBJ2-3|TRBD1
TGCGCCAGCAGCCGGGACAGGGGACAGGGCACAGATACGCAGTATTTT
CASSRDRGQGTDTQYF
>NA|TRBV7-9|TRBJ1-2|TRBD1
TGTGCCAGCAGCTCCAGGACAGGCCTTTGGGGCTACACCTTC
CASSSRTGLWGYTF
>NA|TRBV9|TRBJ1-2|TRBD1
TGTGCCAGCAGCGCCACAGGGGGTGGCTATGGCTACACCTTC
CASSATGGGYGYTF
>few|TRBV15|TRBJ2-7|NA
TGTGCCACCTCCGGCGGGATCTCCTACGAGCAGTACTTC
CATSGGISYEQYF
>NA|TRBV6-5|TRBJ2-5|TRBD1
TGCGCCAGCAGTCGAGGGGACAGGAAAGGAGAGACCCAGTACTTC
CASSRGDRKGETQYF
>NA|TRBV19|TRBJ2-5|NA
TGTGCCAGTAGCAGGTCCCGGCCGGAAGAGACCCAGTACTTC
CASSRSRPEETQYF
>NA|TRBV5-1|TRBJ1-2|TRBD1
TGCGCCAGCGGGGGACAGGGGGATGGCTACACCTTC
CASGGQGDGYTF
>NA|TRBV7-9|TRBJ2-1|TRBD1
TGTGCCAGCAGACCCCGGGCGACAGGGGGGGACAATGAGCAGTTCTTC
CASRPRATGGDNEQFF
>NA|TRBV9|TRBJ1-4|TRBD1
TGTGCCAGCAGCGGACAGGGTACAACTAATGAAAAACTGTTTTTT
CASSGQGTTNEKLFF